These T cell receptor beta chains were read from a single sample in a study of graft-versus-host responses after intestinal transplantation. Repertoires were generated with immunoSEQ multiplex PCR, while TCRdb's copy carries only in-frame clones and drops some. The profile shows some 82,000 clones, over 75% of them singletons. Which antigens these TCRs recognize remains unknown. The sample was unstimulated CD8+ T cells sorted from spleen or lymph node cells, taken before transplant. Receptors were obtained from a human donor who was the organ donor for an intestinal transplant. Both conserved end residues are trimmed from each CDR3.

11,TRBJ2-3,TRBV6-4,ASSDSGSDTQY
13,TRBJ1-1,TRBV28,ASSFPGIKNTEAF
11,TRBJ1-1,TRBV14,ASSLLMNTEAF
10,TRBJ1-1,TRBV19,ASSIGVTEAF
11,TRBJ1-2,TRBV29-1,SGWSGDNYGYT
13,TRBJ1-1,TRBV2,ASSEAGIMNTEAF
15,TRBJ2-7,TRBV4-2,ASSQPFYGTSNSEQY
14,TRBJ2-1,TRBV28,ASSFLTSGGNNEQF
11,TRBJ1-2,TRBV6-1,ASSGTGNYGYT
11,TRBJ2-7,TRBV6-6,ASSGWPLYEQY
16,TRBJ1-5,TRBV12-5,ASGLGLLPRGGNQPQH
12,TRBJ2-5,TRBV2,ASIGDRGLETQY
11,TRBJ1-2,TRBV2,ASSEGDPYGYT
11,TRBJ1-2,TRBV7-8,ASSLGQGRGYT
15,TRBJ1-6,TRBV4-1,ASSPVLPSSYNSPLH
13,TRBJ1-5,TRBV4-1,ASSQTGPFNQPQH
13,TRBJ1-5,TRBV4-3,ASSQDFRLRQPQH
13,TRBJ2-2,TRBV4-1,ASSSLEGNTGELF
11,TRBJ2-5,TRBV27,ASSSDALGAQY
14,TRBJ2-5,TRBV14,ASSHRLAGAGETQY
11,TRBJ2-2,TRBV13,ASSFGISGELF
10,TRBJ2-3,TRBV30,ACTGDTDTQY
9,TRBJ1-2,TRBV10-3,AIETDYGYT
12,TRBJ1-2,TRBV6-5,ASSDSGTGDLDT
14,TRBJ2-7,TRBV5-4,ASSWGTGSSQGEQY
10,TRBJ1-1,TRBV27,ASRTGGTEAF
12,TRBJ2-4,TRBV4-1,ASSQERTGADPD
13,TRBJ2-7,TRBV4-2,ASSQDETSSYEQY
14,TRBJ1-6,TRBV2,ASSDRDRYLNSPLH